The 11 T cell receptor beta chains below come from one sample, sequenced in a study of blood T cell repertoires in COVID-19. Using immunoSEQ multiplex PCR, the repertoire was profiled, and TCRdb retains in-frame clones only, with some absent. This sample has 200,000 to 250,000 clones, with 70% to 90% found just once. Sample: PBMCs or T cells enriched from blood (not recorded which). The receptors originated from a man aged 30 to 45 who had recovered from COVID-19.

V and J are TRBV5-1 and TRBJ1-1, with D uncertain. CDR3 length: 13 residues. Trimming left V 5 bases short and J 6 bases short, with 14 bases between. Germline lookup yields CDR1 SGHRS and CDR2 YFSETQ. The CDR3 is CASRPEREAEAFF. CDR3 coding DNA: TGCGCCAGCAGGCCGGAAAGGGAGGCTGAAGCTTTCTTT.

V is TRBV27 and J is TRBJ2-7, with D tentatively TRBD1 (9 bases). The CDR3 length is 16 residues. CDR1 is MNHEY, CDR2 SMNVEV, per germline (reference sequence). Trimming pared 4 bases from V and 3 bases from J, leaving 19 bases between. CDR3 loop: CASSYSGTGFNYEQYF. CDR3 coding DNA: TGTGCCAGCAGTTATAGCGGGACAGGGTTTAACTACGAGCAGTACTTC.

CDR3 amino acids: CASKDTGSNQPQHF. Here the CDR3 DNA reads TGTGCCAGCAAGGACACAGGGAGCAATCAGCCCCAGCATTTT. The chain is built from TRBV2 and TRBJ1-5; a possible D gene is TRBD1 (6 bases). Deletions cut 7 bases from V and 1 base from J, with 11 bases between. Looked up from germline, CDR1 is SNHLY and CDR2 is FYNNEI. The CDR3 has 14 amino acids.

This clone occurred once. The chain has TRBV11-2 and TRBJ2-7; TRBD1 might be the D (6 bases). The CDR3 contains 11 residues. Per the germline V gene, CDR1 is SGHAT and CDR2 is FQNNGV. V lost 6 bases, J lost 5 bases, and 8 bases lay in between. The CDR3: CASSQGHEQYF. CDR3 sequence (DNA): TGTGCCAGCAGTCAGGGGCACGAGCAGTACTTC.

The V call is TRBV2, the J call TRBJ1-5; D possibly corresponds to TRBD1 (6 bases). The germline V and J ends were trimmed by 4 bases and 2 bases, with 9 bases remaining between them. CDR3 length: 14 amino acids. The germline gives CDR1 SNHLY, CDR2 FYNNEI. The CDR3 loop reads CASSGQDGNQPQHF. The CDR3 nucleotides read TGTGCCAGCAGTGGACAGGACGGCAATCAGCCCCAGCATTTT.

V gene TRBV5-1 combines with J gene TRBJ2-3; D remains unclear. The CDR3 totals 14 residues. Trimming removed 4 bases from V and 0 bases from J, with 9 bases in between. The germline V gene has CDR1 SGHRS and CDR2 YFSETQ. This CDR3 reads CASSLDTSTDTQYF. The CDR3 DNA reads TGCGCCAGCAGCCTTGACACTAGCACAGATACGCAGTATTTT.

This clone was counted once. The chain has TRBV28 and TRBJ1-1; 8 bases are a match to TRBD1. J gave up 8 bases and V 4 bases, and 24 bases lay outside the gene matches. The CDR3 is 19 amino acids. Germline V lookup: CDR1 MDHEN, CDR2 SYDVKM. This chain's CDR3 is CASSSRLRAGGSFRTEAFF. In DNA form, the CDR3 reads TGTGCCAGCAGTTCGAGATTGCGTGCAGGGGGCAGTTTTCGTACAGAAGCTTTCTTT.

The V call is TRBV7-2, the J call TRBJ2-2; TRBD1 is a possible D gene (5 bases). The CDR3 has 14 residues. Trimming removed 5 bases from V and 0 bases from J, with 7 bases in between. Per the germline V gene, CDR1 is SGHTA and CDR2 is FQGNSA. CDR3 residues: CASSRTTNTGELFF. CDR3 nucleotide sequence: TGTGCCAGCAGCCGGACAACGAACACCGGGGAGCTGTTTTTT.

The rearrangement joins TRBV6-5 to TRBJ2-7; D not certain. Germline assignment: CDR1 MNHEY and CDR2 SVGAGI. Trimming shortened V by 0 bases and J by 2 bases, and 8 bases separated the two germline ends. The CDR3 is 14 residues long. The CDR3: CASSYSYSTYEQYF. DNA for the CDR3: TGTGCCAGCAGTTACTCGTACAGCACCTACGAGCAGTACTTC.

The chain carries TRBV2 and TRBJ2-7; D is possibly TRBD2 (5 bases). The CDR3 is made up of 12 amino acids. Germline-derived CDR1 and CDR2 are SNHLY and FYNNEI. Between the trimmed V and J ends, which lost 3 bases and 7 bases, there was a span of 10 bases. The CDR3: CASSERELEQYF. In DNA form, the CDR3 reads TGTGCCAGCAGTGAGAGGGAGCTGGAGCAGTACTTC.

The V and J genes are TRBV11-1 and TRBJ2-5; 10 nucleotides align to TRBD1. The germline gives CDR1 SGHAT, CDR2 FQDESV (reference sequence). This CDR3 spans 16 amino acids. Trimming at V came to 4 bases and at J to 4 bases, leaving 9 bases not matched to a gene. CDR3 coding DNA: TGTGCCAGCAGCTCTTGGGGGACAGGGGTGAGAGAGACCCAGTACTTC. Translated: CASSSWGTGVRETQYF.